A selection of T cell receptor beta chains follows, all from one sample in a study of blood T cell repertoires in COVID-19. Measured with immunoSEQ multiplex PCR; TCRdb has only the in-frame clones, and not every one. In the table there are 85,000 to 95,000 clones, 80% to 90% of which are singletons. Sequencing used peripheral blood. The receptors were gathered from a woman of 80 years or more with acute or convalescent COVID-19. Both conserved end residues are part of each CDR3. The D gene is left open where the match is weak. Size tells how often a clone was seen (once, few, many) or the class of an expanded clone, and some rows leave it out.

D gene,clone size,J gene,V gene,CDR3 DNA,CDR3 protein
TRBD2,-,TRBJ2-1,TRBV5-1,TGCGCCAGCAGCTCCCCGGGAGGGAAGAATGAGCAGTTCTTC,CASSSPGGKNEQFF
-,once,TRBJ1-2,TRBV19,TGTGCCAGTAGTATAGTAGAACAGGTTTTATCGACCAACTATGGCTACACCTTC,CASSIVEQVLSTNYGYTF
-,-,TRBJ1-4,TRBV19,TGTGCCAGTAGTATGTCCGGGGCTAATGAAAAACTGTTTTTT,CASSMSGANEKLFF
TRBD1,-,TRBJ1-1,TRBV19,TGTGCCAGTAGTATATGGGGACAGTACATGAACACTGAAGCTTTCTTT,CASSIWGQYMNTEAFF
TRBD1,-,TRBJ2-2,TRBV5-4,TGTGCCAGCAGCTTCAGACAGGGAAACACCGGGGAGCTGTTTTTT,CASSFRQGNTGELFF
-,-,TRBJ2-1,TRBV27,TGTGCCAGCAGTTTATCTGGTGGGTACGGCAGGGGGCAGTTCTTC,CASSLSGGYGRGQFF
-,-,TRBJ1-2,TRBV5-4,TGTGCCAGCAGCCCTCCCTCGGAGTATGGCTACACCTTC,CASSPPSEYGYTF
TRBD1,-,TRBJ2-7,TRBV7-2,TGTGCCACCGGGACAGGGTCTGGATCCTCGGGATACGAGCAGTACTTC,CATGTGSGSSGYEQYF
TRBD1,-,TRBJ1-2,TRBV7-9,TGTGCCAGCAGCCTACAGGGGGCGAGTGGCTACACCTTC,CASSLQGASGYTF
-,-,TRBJ1-4,TRBV19,TGTGCCAGTAGTCCTCGCCTTGGGCAAGAAAAACTGTTTTTT,CASSPRLGQEKLFF
-,few,TRBJ2-2,TRBV7-2,TGTGCCAGCAGCTTAGGAGCCTCGAACACCGGGGAGCTGTTTTTT,CASSLGASNTGELFF
-,-,TRBJ2-3,TRBV29-1,TGCAGCGTTGGCTCGCTAGCTCGCACAGATACGCAGTATTTT,CSVGSLARTDTQYF
TRBD2,-,TRBJ2-1,TRBV10-3,TGTGCCATCAGTGATCGGGGGAGGGACAATGAGCAGTTCTTC,CAISDRGRDNEQFF
-,-,TRBJ2-7,TRBV4-2,TGTGCCAGCAGCCCCCAGTGGCGGCAGATCTACGAGCAGTACTTC,CASSPQWRQIYEQYF